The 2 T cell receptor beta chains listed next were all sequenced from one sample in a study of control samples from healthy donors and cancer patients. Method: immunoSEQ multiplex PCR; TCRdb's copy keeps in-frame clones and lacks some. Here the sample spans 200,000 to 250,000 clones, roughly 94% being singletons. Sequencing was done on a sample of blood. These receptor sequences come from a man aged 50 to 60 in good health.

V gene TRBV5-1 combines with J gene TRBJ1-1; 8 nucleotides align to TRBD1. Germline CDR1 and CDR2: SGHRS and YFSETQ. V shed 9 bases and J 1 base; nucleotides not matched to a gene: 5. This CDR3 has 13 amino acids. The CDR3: CATSGQGNTEAFF. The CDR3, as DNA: TGCGCCACCTCTGGACAGGGGAACACTGAAGCTTTCTTT.

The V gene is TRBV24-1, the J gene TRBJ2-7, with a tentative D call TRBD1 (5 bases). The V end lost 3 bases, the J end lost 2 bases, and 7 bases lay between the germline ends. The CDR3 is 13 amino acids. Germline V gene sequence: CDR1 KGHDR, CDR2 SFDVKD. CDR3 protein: CATSDATAYEQYF. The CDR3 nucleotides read TGTGCCACCAGTGATGCGACAGCCTACGAGCAGTACTTC.